This T cell receptor (beta chain) appears in the sequencing data of a study of vaccination and CD4 T cells after COVID-19. Overall study context: Overlapping spike peptides served as the stimulus for the cells. These peptides came from SARS-CoV-2 and from the common cold coronaviruses HCoV-NL63, HCoV-OC43 and HCoV-229E.

As for treatment: approximately nine-day PBMC culture with coronavirus spike peptide pools or control peptides (ViraFEST assay). The unexposed donor provided CD4+ T cells, which were taken before the COVID-19 pandemic (2011-2018). Using peptide pools, antigen-specific T cells were expanded in ViraFEST before TCRs were sequenced. Per germline, CDR1 MNHNS and CDR2 SASEGT. The CDR3 sequence is 14 residues long. V was shortened by 6 bases and J by 1 base, with 12 bases between the two germline ends. The table lists this clonotype with a few counts. As yet, its antigen is unknown. An Oncomine TCR Beta short-read assay was used to sequence the DNA from cultured CD4+ T cells. The source of extracted genomic DNA was cultured CD4+ T cells. TCRdb reprocessed the PCR reads with MiXCR, giving one entry per CDR3 protein. The repertoire holds 8,000 to 10,000 distinct CDR3 sequences, about a third seen once, with 27% in the top ten.

The TCR comes from a human donor in good health. The J gene is TRBJ1-1, the V gene TRBV6-1; D unresolved. Sequencing was performed on CD4+ T cells from blood, cultured in vitro. CDR3 in DNA: TGTGCCAGCAGGGGAGGGTCAAGGAACACTGAAGCTTTCTTT. It specifies CASRGGSRNTEAFF.